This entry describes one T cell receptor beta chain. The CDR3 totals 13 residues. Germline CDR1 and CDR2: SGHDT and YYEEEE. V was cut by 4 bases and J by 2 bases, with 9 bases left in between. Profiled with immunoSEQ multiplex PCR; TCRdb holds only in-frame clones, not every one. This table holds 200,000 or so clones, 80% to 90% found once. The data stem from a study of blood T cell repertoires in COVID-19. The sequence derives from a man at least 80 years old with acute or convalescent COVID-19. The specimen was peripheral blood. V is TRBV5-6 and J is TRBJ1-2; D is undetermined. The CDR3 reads CASSGGFNYGYTF. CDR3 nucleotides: TGTGCCAGCAGCGGCGGGTTCAACTATGGCTACACCTTC.